These 25 T cell receptor beta chains share one sample of origin, sequenced in a study of blood T cell repertoires in COVID-19. Clones were sequenced by immunoSEQ multiplex PCR, and TCRdb holds only the in-frame ones, with some missing. The sample carries around 250,000 clones, almost 85% recorded once. Source material: peripheral blood. Receptors were obtained from a man aged 50 to 60 with active or convalescent COVID-19.

The CDR3 DNA reads TGTGCCACCAGTAAGGGGGACGAGCCCCAGCATTTT. Its translation: CATSKGDEPQHF. The chain combines TRBV24-1 with TRBJ1-5, with a possible D match to TRBD1 (6 bases). The CDR3 totals 12 residues. Germline V gene data show CDR1 as KGHDR and CDR2 as SFDVKD. V was trimmed by 6 bases and J by 8 bases, leaving 10 bases between them.

The CDR3 protein is CASSKTSGTSTGELFF. In DNA, the CDR3 is TGTGCCAGCAGCAAGACTAGCGGAACGAGCACCGGGGAGCTGTTTTTT. The V and J genes are TRBV3-1 (or the pseudogene TRBV3-2) and TRBJ2-2, with TRBD2 matching 9 bases. Germline loops: CDR1 LGHDT, CDR2 YNNKEL (reference sequence). This CDR3 spans 16 amino acids. With V trimmed by 5 bases and J by 4 bases, 8 bases remained unmatched.

The chain employs TRBV5-6 and TRBJ2-5, with 10 bases lining up with TRBD2. J was trimmed by 4 bases and V by 6 bases; bases with no gene match: 9. Germline V lookup: CDR1 SGHDT, CDR2 YYEEEE. This CDR3 region has 15 residues. CDR3 DNA: TGTGCCAGCAATATCCTAGCGGGAGAGGGAGAGACCCAGTACTTC. Translation gives CASNILAGEGETQYF.

This clone came up once. This chain's CDR3 is CASSAWGWETGELFF. The CDR3 nucleotides read TGTGCCAGCAGCGCATGGGGTTGGGAGACCGGGGAGCTGTTTTTT. The rearrangement joins TRBV9 to TRBJ2-2; D possibly corresponds to TRBD2 (5 bases). The CDR3 spans 15 residues. V lost 3 bases and J 5 bases, leaving 14 bases between the germline ends. Germline-derived CDR1 and CDR2 are SGDLS and YYNGEE. The variable domain in full, completed from reference TRBV9 and TRBJ2-2, reads DSGVTQTPKHLITATGQRVTLRCSPRSGDLSVYWYQQSLDQGLQFLIQYYNGEERAKGNILERFSAQQFPDLHSELNLSSLELGDSALYFCASSAWGWETGELFFGEGSRLTVL.

V and J are TRBV28 and TRBJ1-1; weak D call: TRBD1 (5 bases). V lost 10 bases and J 1 base, leaving 10 bases between the germline ends. The CDR3 is 12 amino acids. Looked up from germline, CDR1 is MDHEN and CDR2 is SYDVKM. Here the CDR3 reads CATIDRNTEAFF. CDR3 nucleotide sequence: TGTGCCACCATCGACAGGAACACTGAAGCTTTCTTT.

The chain has TRBV6-5 and TRBJ2-7, with D tentatively TRBD1 (6 bases). This CDR3 contains 15 residues. V lost 2 bases and J lost 1, with 12 bases in between. Germline assignment: CDR1 MNHEY and CDR2 SVGAGI. CDR3 region: CASSYDGTFSYEQYF. The CDR3 nucleotides read TGTGCCAGCAGTTACGATGGGACATTTTCCTACGAGCAGTACTTC.

V and J are TRBV28 and TRBJ1-5; D gene ambiguous. The germline V gene encodes CDR1 MDHEN and CDR2 SYDVKM. Trimming cost V 5 bases and J 0 bases, with 14 bases left between them. The CDR3 length is 16 residues. The CDR3 sequence: CASSGQITHSNQPQHF. In DNA, the CDR3 is TGTGCCAGCAGTGGGCAGATTACTCATAGCAATCAGCCCCAGCATTTT.

The gene calls are TRBV20-1 and TRBJ1-1; D gene unclear. There are 10 residues in the CDR3. The V end was cut by 5 bases, the J end by 11 bases, with 12 bases between. Germline V CDR1 and CDR2: DFQATT, SNEGSKA (reference sequence). The CDR3 coding sequence is TGCAGTGCTGTTCAGAGCGGGGCTTTCTTT. Translating it yields CSAVQSGAFF.

The rearrangement uses TRBV3-1 (or the pseudogene TRBV3-2) and TRBJ1-5; TRBD1 might be the D (5 bases). Trimming cost V 0 bases and J 4 bases, with 10 bases left between them. CDR3 size: 15 residues. Germline lookup yields CDR1 LGHDT and CDR2 YNNKEL (reference sequence). CDR3 coding DNA: TGTGCCAGCAGCCAAGAAATAGGGGCTAATCAGCCCCAGCATTTT. Translated: CASSQEIGANQPQHF.

This chain links TRBV11-1 with TRBJ2-7; 7 bases are shared with TRBD1. The V gene's germline CDR1 is SGHAT and CDR2 FQDESV (reference sequence). J was trimmed by 0 bases and V by 5 bases; bases with no gene match: 7. This CDR3 spans 15 amino acids. CDR3 in DNA: TGTGCCAGCAGCCCTACAGGGGCCCTCTCCTACGAGCAGTACTTC. Protein product: CASSPTGALSYEQYF.

The rearrangement uses TRBV7-2 and TRBJ2-1; TRBD2 is a possible D gene (5 bases). This CDR3 has 15 amino acids. CDR1 is SGHTA, CDR2 FQGNSA, per germline. Trimming removed 5 bases at V and 0 bases at J, with 11 bases between. The DNA of the CDR3 is TGTGCCAGCAGCCCCGGGATAAGCTCCTACAATGAGCAGTTCTTC. Translating gives CASSPGISSYNEQFF.

The chain carries TRBV4-2 and TRBJ2-5, with 7 bases that match TRBD2. With V trimmed by 2 bases and J by 5 bases, 2 bases remained unmatched. The length of the CDR3 is 13 residues. In germline, CDR1 is LGHNA, CDR2 YNFKEQ. CDR3 bases: TGTGCCAGCAGCCAACCTAGCGGTGAGACCCAGTACTTC. Amino acid sequence: CASSQPSGETQYF.

As for this clone: The same CDR3 is also encoded by other DNA sequences in this sample. The rearrangement links TRBV30 to TRBJ2-1; 9 bases line up with TRBD2. This CDR3 comprises 15 residues. In germline, CDR1 is GTSNPN, CDR2 SVGIG (reference sequence). Trimming cost V 0 bases and J 4 bases; bases outside gene matches: 4. The CDR3 sequence is CAWSVGLAGYNEQFF. The CDR3 DNA reads TGTGCCTGGAGTGTAGGTCTAGCGGGGTACAATGAGCAGTTCTTC.

The chain recombines TRBV30 with TRBJ2-7; D perhaps matches TRBD1 (5 bases). This CDR3 contains 14 residues. Germline-derived CDR1 and CDR2 are GTSNPN and SVGIG (reference sequence). With 3 bases removed from V and 5 bases from J, the gap between germline ends came to 17 bases. Here the CDR3 DNA reads TGTGCCTGGAGGGGTGCCCAGGGCCCCGACGAGCAGTACTTC. It codes for CAWRGAQGPDEQYF.

The chain joins TRBV21-1 to TRBJ2-7; TRBD2 is the table's D call, not checked against the DNA. TRBV21-1 represents a pseudogene. The CDR3 loop spans 16 amino acids. The CDR3 sequence: CASILNSGRGSYEQYF. CDR3 DNA sequence: TGTGCCAGCATCCTAAATAGCGGGAGAGGCTCCTACGAGCAGTACTTC.

The chain uses TRBV13 and TRBJ2-1; 7 bases map to TRBD1. This CDR3 comprises 15 residues. Germline CDR1 and CDR2: PRHDT and FYEKMQ (reference sequence). Germline trimming cut 1 base from V and 8 bases from J; bases unmatched to any gene: 8. The CDR3 DNA is TGTGCCAGCAGCTTAGCGGGACAGTTAACCCATGAGCAGTTCTTC. Protein product: CASSLAGQLTHEQFF.

This chain links TRBV10-3 with TRBJ2-5; 8 nucleotides align to TRBD1. The CDR3 sequence is 13 residues long. The germline gives CDR1 ENHRY, CDR2 SYGVKD. The V gene end was trimmed by 6 bases and the J gene end by 5 bases; junction bases not matched to a gene: 5. CDR3 bases: TGTGCCATCAGGCAGGGGGCGGGGGAGACCCAGTACTTC. It is translated as CAIRQGAGETQYF.

This clone came up once. The chain carries TRBV6-5 and TRBJ1-5, with D possibly being TRBD1 (6 bases). This CDR3 spans 14 amino acids. V gave up 8 bases and J gave up 4 bases, with 15 bases separating them. CDR1 and CDR2 (germline): MNHEY, SVGAGI. CDR3 nucleotides: TGTGCCAGCGGGGGACCAGGGGCTAATCAGCCCCAGCATTTT. Its protein is CASGGPGANQPQHF.

The genes are TRBV7-9 and TRBJ2-3; the D is unclear. V was pared by 1 base and J by 4 bases, with 15 bases between. Germline CDR1 reads SEHNR; CDR2 reads FQNEAQ (reference sequence). The CDR3 totals 16 residues. CDR3 nucleotides: TGTGCCAGCAGCTTAGGATCCCACCTAGGCGCAGATACGCAGTATTTT. Amino acids: CASSLGSHLGADTQYF.

This chain connects TRBV7-7 to TRBJ1-1; a weak D match, TRBD1 (6 bases). Germline V CDR1 and CDR2: SSHAT, FNYEAQ (reference sequence). The length of the CDR3 is 17 residues. Trimming took off 1 base at V and 6 bases at J, with 21 bases between the two ends. DNA of the CDR3: TGTGCCAGCAGCTTAGGGGGGCGGACCCTCAGGGGCGCTGAAGCTTTCTTT. Amino acids: CASSLGGRTLRGAEAFF.

This chain connects TRBV2 to TRBJ1-1, with D uncertain. Trimming removed 2 bases from V and 4 bases from J, with 11 bases in between. CDR1 and CDR2 from the germline V gene are SNHLY and FYNNEI. The CDR3 loop spans 14 amino acids. As DNA, the CDR3 is TGTGCCAGCAGTGAAAGATACAGTAGCACTGAAGCTTTCTTT. Translating gives CASSERYSSTEAFF. Variable domain in full (rest from reference TRBV2 and TRBJ1-1): EPEVTQTPSHQVTQMGQEVILRCVPISNHLYFYWYRQILGQKVEFLVSFYNNEISEKSEIFDDQFSVERPDGSNFTLKIRSTKLEDSAMYFCASSERYSSTEAFFGQGTRLTVV.

This sequence joins TRBV3-1 (or the pseudogene TRBV3-2) and TRBJ2-7; no firm D call. Germline V gene lookup returns CDR1 LGHDT and CDR2 YNNKEL (reference sequence). V was clipped by 0 bases and J by 1 base, with 7 bases between them. The CDR3 consists of 14 residues. The DNA for the CDR3 is TGTGCCAGCAGCCAAGAGGGCAGATCCTACGAGCAGTACTTC. Protein product: CASSQEGRSYEQYF.

The V call is TRBV3-1 (or the pseudogene TRBV3-2), the J call TRBJ2-7; 10 bases are shared with TRBD1. J lost 4 bases, V lost 6 bases, and 9 bases had no gene match. The CDR3 runs 15 residues. Germline V CDR1 and CDR2: LGHDT, YNNKEL (reference sequence). The CDR3 protein is CASSTWTGGEYEQYF. The CDR3 DNA reads TGTGCCAGCAGTACTTGGACAGGGGGTGAATACGAGCAGTACTTC.

The CDR3 DNA is TGTGCCAGCAGCTTCTCGGACAGGGGAATCTACGAGCAGTACTTC. Translation: CASSFSDRGIYEQYF. The chain couples TRBV7-2 to TRBJ2-7; 9 bases map to TRBD1. Germline CDR1 and CDR2: SGHTA and FQGNSA. Losses at the gene ends were 3 bases for V and 3 bases for J; bases not matched to a gene: 6. This CDR3 is built from 15 residues.

The chain uses TRBV6-1 and TRBJ1-2; no reliable D call. CDR1 is MNHNS, CDR2 SASEGT, per germline. V lost 3 bases and J 4 bases, leaving 12 bases between the germline ends. CDR3 length: 14 residues. The CDR3 here is CASSEWPSGYGYTF. In nucleotides, the CDR3 is TGTGCCAGCAGTGAGTGGCCGAGCGGCTATGGCTACACCTTC.